This T cell receptor beta chain was captured by sequencing in a study of blood T cell repertoires in COVID-19. Across the study: The study drew acute and convalescent COVID-19 samples from the United States, Italy and Spain.

This table comes from immunoSEQ multiplex PCR, and its TCRdb copy is limited to in-frame clones, with some not included. The sample lists around 260,000 clones, less than 85% occurring once. V was pared by 2 bases and J by 4 bases, with 20 bases between. The CDR3 is made up of 17 amino acids. The germline V gene has CDR1 MNHNS and CDR2 SASEGT. The rearrangement links TRBV6-1 to TRBJ1-2; possibly TRBD1 for D (6 bases). The TCR was taken from a man aged 55 to 69 who had recovered from COVID-19. Source material: peripheral blood. Here the CDR3 reads CASSERISQGYGYGYTF. The CDR3 region has the DNA TGTGCCAGCAGTGAACGGATTTCACAGGGATATGGCTATGGCTACACCTTC.